This record concerns one TCR beta chain sequence. Its matching antigen is unknown. This entry is derived from a study of identical twins. The study, taken as a whole, reports: Compared with unrelated sharing, twin-shared out-of-frame alpha sequences had more low-probability sequences.

This CDR3 has 14 residues. The V gene's germline CDR1 is LNHNV and CDR2 YYDKDF (reference sequence). V was shortened by 0 bases and J by 0 bases, with 2 bases between the two germline ends. Healthy Caucasians, and only they, were the donors. Template switching (which added a universal primer site) was used, and cDNA carried unique molecular identifiers. TCRdb reprocessed the 5' RACE reads via MiXCR and lists one record per CDR3 protein. The data show 1.5 million to 2 million distinct CDR3 sequences, with roughly a third seen just once and about 0.3% held by the top ten. The receptor comes from a newborn girl in good health. The rearrangement joins TRBV15 to TRBJ2-2, with no clear D. Sample: cord blood. In nucleotides, the CDR3 is TGTGCCACCAGCAGAGAGCCGAACACCGGGGAGCTGTTTTTT. Its protein is CATSREPNTGELFF. The full variable domain, with the rest looked up from reference TRBV15 and TRBJ2-2, is DAMVIQNPRYQVTQFGKPVTLSCSQTLNHNVMYWYQQKSSQAPKLLFHYYDKDFNNEADTPDNFQSRRPNTSFCFLDIRSPGLGDTAMYLCATSREPNTGELFFGEGSRLTVL.